This T cell receptor (beta chain) was observed in a study of cytomegalovirus exposure and HLA in healthy donors (TCRdb year 2017). For the wider study: An earlier analysis of roughly 500 of the donors reported roughly 300 Gb of sequence data and around 120 million unique TCR beta sequences from some 180 million T cells. An early release that covered more than 550 HLA-typed donors contained about 300 gigabases of sequencing data and about 84 million unique TCR sequences. Of the roughly 400 genotyped donors, around 81% fell in the genetic ancestry cluster associated with self-reported Caucasian donors. The study aimed to test whether signatures of past pathogen exposure could be identified by cataloging public T cell receptors. The study used immunosequencing to profile the T cell repertoires of about 670 subjects and linked those repertoires to cytomegalovirus serostatus. Along with the roughly 700-subject first cohort, a separate validation cohort of 120 different subjects was used. The study combined high-throughput TCR immunosequencing, statistical association of individual TCRs with disease status, and machine learning to predict cytomegalovirus infection status. To study patterns of TCR occurrence, a later analysis re-analyzed previously published TCR beta repertoires from 650 to 750 donors and added high-resolution HLA genotyping. In the later analysis, no new phenotypic data were used to find candidate immune exposures; instead, reliance was placed on TCR beta sequences and their occurrence across donors. An earlier analysis of approximately 580 of the donors used high-throughput TCR beta sequencing to judge whether each TCR beta V gene segment behaved as functional or pseudogenic. Donor age, sex, ethnicity and CMV serostatus were compiled alongside the repertoire data. In a later genetic analysis, genome-wide SNP genotypes for about 55% of the 666 donors were used, and that subset was treated as a discovery cohort. All discovery cohort repertoires had been generated using a single sequencing platform. HLA typing included class I and class II loci at four-digit resolution. Typing coverage differed by locus: A, B, C, DRB1 and DQB1 were typed in about 629-640 donors, DQA1 in around 500, DPA1 in 600 to 610, and DPB1 in just under 490. Because of strong linkage in the cohort, roughly 5 DR-DQ haplotypes were treated as single units for association and clustering. On average, about 200,000 unique TCR beta nucleotide sequences were sequenced per donor among 398 genotyped donors of the cohort, with roughly a sixth of those sequences being non-productive.

The CDR3 measures 15 amino acids from cysteine to phenylalanine. Only the CDR3 region is kept as DNA, spanning 45 bases read in frame from base 1. From a lookup of the germline V gene (reference sequence), CDR1 and CDR2 are LNHDA and SQIVND. The junction shows trimming of 4 bases on V and 1 base on J, and the gene matches do not reach 5 bases of it. In total, fewer than 750 healthy bone marrow donors made up the cohort. At the time of sampling, every cohort member was nominally healthy, though immune exposures that went unrecorded were likely present. The donor was CMV seropositive and was included in the group of 290 or so seropositive cohort members. Every donor gave a peripheral blood sample, and the peripheral blood mononuclear cells from that sample were used for TCR beta sequencing. The Qiagen DNeasy Blood Extraction Kit was used to extract genomic DNA from the blood cell samples. The library relied on the immunoSEQ multiplex PCR assay. A mixture of 60 forward primers for TCR Vbeta segments and 13 reverse primers for TCR Jbeta segments was used in the multiplex PCR. A multiplex PCR assay on genomic DNA amplified the CDR3 region of rearranged TCR beta genes. Amplified TCR beta libraries were sequenced as 87-base-pair reads on the Illumina HiSeq System. The published analysis was carried out like this. A later analysis tallied about 77 million unique TCR beta chains across the roughly 610 repertoires, and approximately 12 million of those chains were shared by two or more donors. To remove PCR and sequencing errors, raw reads were error-corrected and collapsed into unique sequences using a nearest-neighbor algorithm that merged closely related sequences. V, D and J gene segments were assigned by aligning CDR3 sequences to IMGT reference sequences. For a sequence to be retained, a match of at least six nucleotides was required to both a V gene segment and a J gene segment. Rearrangements were called productive when the CDR3 lacked stop codons and stayed in frame with V and J; all others were non-productive. Following IMGT convention, CDR3 was defined as the stretch from the second conserved V-encoded cysteine to the conserved J-encoded phenylalanine. The earlier analysis of 500 to 600 of the donors excluded sequences that lacked an unambiguous match to a single V gene segment. In an earlier analysis of 587 of the donors, a V segment was called functional when productive rearrangements were above 56.7%, and segregating when the standard deviation between donors exceeded 5%. To diagnose cytomegalovirus status from the catalog of TCR beta chain sequences, a statistical classification framework was built. V and J gene assignment, in a later analysis, came from comparing TCR nucleotide sequences with IMGT/GENE-DB human TR gene sequences. A later analysis assigned CDR3 sequences and most-parsimonious VDJ recombination scenarios with the TCRdist pipeline. A later analysis defined each TCR beta chain by its CDR3 amino acid sequence plus V-gene family, and excluded reads lacking a unique V-gene family. As a way to deal with suspected cross-contamination and a sequencing artifact, a later analysis dropped 500 to 700 nucleotide sequences that were highly shared and had low generation probability. In a later analysis, a clonal expansion index was calculated for each public chain from normalized within-repertoire ranks of inferred template counts. In a later analysis, generation probabilities were computed with a VDJ recombination model fitted to out-of-frame rearrangements, and the resulting probabilities were checked against IGoR. In a later analysis, TCR-TCR, TCR-HLA and TCR-CMV co-occurrence was scored with hypergeometric tests, and a repertoire-size bias correction was applied to TCR pairs. To estimate false discovery rates, a later analysis permuted the HLA or CMV assignments 20 times. In a later analysis, co-occurring TCRs were grouped with DBSCAN, and TCRdist sequence similarity was added when clustering was performed within HLA-allele-positive subsets. Co-occurrence clustering excluded repertoires with fewer than 30,000 or more than 120,000 public chains, plus five with anomalous nucleotide sharing. The table comes from immuneACCESS by way of TCRdb, which keeps in-frame sequences with V and J called. Part of the clones is missing from these tables; in studies checked, under half for an unresolved V gene and the rest for unknown reasons. V, J and clone size are those of that table, while D and trimming were read from the DNA. This sample comprises approximately 92,000 clones, over 70% of them detected only once. In total, the top ten clones hold roughly 1.3% of the sample.

A remark on this clone: The specificity of this receptor is unknown. No base quality values were provided; no much bigger clone lies one nucleotide off.

What the authors observed across the whole study: A later genetic analysis reported fewer N-insertions in productive TCRs among donors in an Asian-associated ancestry cluster than the 666-donor mean. In a later analysis, about 17,000 TCR beta sequences were associated with specific HLA alleles at a false discovery rate of 0.05. In a later analysis, several top co-occurrence clusters were reported to appear linked to parvovirus B19, influenza, CMV and Epstein-Barr virus. Presence/absence analyses assumed roughly uniform sequencing depth across donors, an assumption that may not hold. The classifier was reported to diagnose cytomegalovirus status with high specificity and sensitivity in both the original and validation cohorts. Some IMGT-functional V segments, including TRBV6-2 and TRBV6-3, could not be distinguished by the 87-base-pair reads and were therefore excluded. Most CMV-associated TCR beta chains appeared to be HLA-restricted in a later analysis, and the HLA associations seemed to be driven largely by CMV exposure. The sequencing pipeline was judged likely to have produced a cluster of highly shared sequence variants as a technical artifact. Only TCR beta chains were sequenced in this cohort, and the absence of alpha or paired-chain data limited detectable features. Assigning TCR associations to individual alleles was difficult when HLA alleles, especially DR and DQ, strongly co-occurred. In a later genetic analysis, a missense DCLRE1C variant was associated with V-gene and J-gene trimming of TCR beta chains, and the association was replicated in an independent cohort. In a later analysis, TCR association rates were found to vary across HLA loci, with the most associated TCRs seen for DRB1 alleles and the fewest for HLA-C alleles. Correlated functional status among segregating V segments might reflect linkage disequilibrium, but an unknown experimental factor could not be ruled out. A further reported finding was that TCR beta sequences accurately predicted the HLA-A and HLA-B alleles for most subjects in the first cohort. Most TCR sequences were observed very rarely across donors, whereas some public TCRs were present in many individuals. In an earlier analysis of more than 450 of the donors, most TCR beta V segments were observed in productive rearrangements about 90% or about 30% of the time, broadly matching IMGT annotations. A few of the identified cytomegalovirus-associated TCR beta chains were confirmed in vitro to be specific for cytomegalovirus antigens. The authors suggested that the approach could potentially be generalized to other disease states and immunological phenotypes. Because HLA typing was missing for some donors at each locus, association tests included only the typed subset. CMV serostatus was the only immune exposure information available for the cohort. A later analysis found that HLA-associated TCR beta chains were more clonally expanded and had lower generation probabilities than equally common non-associated chains. Because counts were too low, fewer than 20 rarely observed V segments, including chromosome 9 orphons, were excluded from the earlier analysis of fewer than 650 of the donors. The study listed 150 to 200 TCR beta chains as associated with cytomegalovirus.

The V and J segments used are TRBV19 and TRBJ1-1; 8 central nucleotides agree with TRBD1. The origin of this receptor is a girl aged 2 to 10 in good health and CMV-seropositive. The sequencing sample was made of PBMCs. The CDR3: CASSRGQVSNTEAFF. Here is the DNA: TGTGCCAGTAGTAGGGGACAGGTTTCGAACACTGAAGCTTTCTTT.